The 15 T cell receptor beta chains given below trace back to one sample, sequenced in a study of CD8 T cells in Susac syndrome. A quantity of about 0.5 to 1 ug RNA underwent reverse transcription using random hexamers. One entry per CDR3 protein results from TCRdb running MiXCR on the immunoSEQ multiplex PCR reads. The data hold fewer than 350,000 distinct CDR3 sequences, with 65% to 90% observed a single time. The specimen was CD8+ T cells from PBMCs. These receptors were obtained from a human donor with multiple sclerosis.

This clonotype has a single count. V and J are TRBV11-2 and TRBJ2-1; TRBD2 matches 9 bases. The CDR3 is made up of 15 amino acids. Germline V lookup: CDR1 SGHAT, CDR2 FQNNGV. Trimming took 3 bases from V and 8 from J; bases not matched to a gene: 8. CDR3 in amino acids: CASSFLAGTGDEQFF. DNA of the CDR3: TGTGCCAGCAGCTTCCTAGCGGGAACTGGGGATGAGCAGTTCTTC.

V gene TRBV7-9 combines with J gene TRBJ2-1; D remains unclear. Germline V gene data show CDR1 as SEHNR and CDR2 as FQNEAQ (reference sequence). V lost 7 bases, J lost 0 bases, and 16 bases lay in between. The length of the CDR3 is 16 residues. The CDR3 DNA is TGTGCCAGCAACCCTGTTAGGTTCAGCTCCTACAATGAGCAGTTCTTC. Amino acids: CASNPVRFSSYNEQFF.

The chain couples TRBV28 to TRBJ2-5; 9 positions match TRBD2. This CDR3 has 20 residues. Per the germline V gene, CDR1 is MDHEN and CDR2 is SYDVKM. V was clipped by 6 bases and J by 6 bases; unmatched bases: 26. The CDR3 bases are TGTGCCAGCAGCACACAGATACTCCCCTCGCGGGAGGGCCTCGCGAAGACCCAGTACTTC. Its translation: CASSTQILPSREGLAKTQYF.

The chain joins TRBV3-1 to TRBJ2-5; TRBD2 matches 9 bases. CDR1 and CDR2 from the germline V gene are LGHDT and YNNKEL (reference sequence). The CDR3 loop spans 18 amino acids. The trim removed 4 bases at V and 5 bases at J, leaving 17 bases unmatched. As DNA, the CDR3 is TGTGCCAGCAGCCCAGGCGTATCGCGACTAGCGGCCGGCGAGACCCAGTACTTC. Amino acids: CASSPGVSRLAAGETQYF.

There are a few counts of this clonotype. The chain has TRBV7-2 and TRBJ2-1, with 10 bases lining up with TRBD2. Germline V gives CDR1 SGHTA, CDR2 FQGNSA. V gave up 6 bases and J gave up 9 bases; unmatched junction bases: 17. This CDR3 has 17 residues. CDR3 loop: CASRPAEASGSKGEQFF. CDR3 nucleotide sequence: TGTGCCAGCAGGCCCGCGGAAGCTAGCGGGAGTAAGGGTGAGCAGTTCTTC.

The V call is TRBV30, the J call TRBJ1-4; D remains unclear. The V and J ends lost 2 bases and 2 bases respectively, with 12 bases between them. The CDR3 covers 15 residues. Germline V gene sequence: CDR1 GTSNPN, CDR2 SVGIG (reference sequence). CDR3 sequence (DNA): TGTGCCTGGAGTTCCTGGGCGGCTACTAATGAAAAACTGTTTTTT. Translation gives CAWSSWAATNEKLFF.

This clonotype has a single count. The V and J genes are TRBV5-1 and TRBJ1-1, with D possibly matching TRBD1 (6 bases). The CDR3 length is 15 residues. With 0 bases removed from V and 5 bases from J, the gap between germline ends came to 14 bases. The germline gives CDR1 SGHRS, CDR2 YFSETQ. CDR3 sequence reads: CASSLVFGGHTEAFF. CDR3 sequence (DNA): TGCGCCAGCAGCTTGGTGTTCGGGGGGCATACTGAAGCTTTCTTT.

The V call is TRBV5-6, the J call TRBJ1-5, with a tentative D call TRBD1 (6 bases). Trimming stripped 4 bases from V and 2 bases from J, with 13 bases between. This CDR3 comprises 15 residues. Germline V gives CDR1 SGHDT, CDR2 YYEEEE. The CDR3 loop is CASSRGGYGNQPQHF. The CDR3, as DNA: TGTGCCAGCAGCAGGGGGGGTTATGGCAATCAGCCCCAGCATTTT.

This chain joins TRBV5-6 and TRBJ2-2; no clear D. The CDR3 has 12 residues. CDR1 is SGHDT, CDR2 YYEEEE, per germline. The ends were cut back, 4 bases at V and 11 bases at J, with 12 bases in the middle. CDR3 protein: CASSPGSPELFF. DNA for the CDR3: TGTGCCAGCAGCCCCGGGTCCCCCGAGCTGTTTTTT.

V usage is TRBV7-9 and J usage is TRBJ2-1; TRBD2 matches 8 bases. There are 15 residues in the CDR3. V lost 5 bases to trimming and J lost 5 bases; unmatched junction nucleotides: 8. Germline CDR1 and CDR2: SEHNR and FQNEAQ (reference sequence). Here the CDR3 DNA reads TGTGCCAGCAGCACCACTAGCGGAGGAAACAATGAGCAGTTCTTC. Residues: CASSTTSGGNNEQFF.

This clonotype has more than one count but fewer than ten. CDR3 DNA: TGTGCCAGCAGTGGCGAAAACTATGGCTACACCTTC. Translation gives CASSGENYGYTF. The J gene is TRBJ1-2, the V gene TRBV2; no clear D gene. The CDR3 loop spans 12 amino acids. The germline gives CDR1 SNHLY, CDR2 FYNNEI. The ends were cut back, 4 bases at V and 2 bases at J, with 5 bases in the middle.

The rearrangement links TRBV6-1 to TRBJ2-1; unclear D gene. Deletions cut 5 bases from V and 3 bases from J, with 8 bases between. The CDR3 is 13 residues long. Germline loops: CDR1 MNHNS, CDR2 SASEGT. The CDR3 coding sequence is TGTGCCAGCAGTCTCACGGACTACAATGAGCAGTTCTTC. It codes for CASSLTDYNEQFF.

J is TRBJ2-1 and V is TRBV14; 11 nucleotides agree with TRBD1. This CDR3 region has 14 residues. J lost 8 bases, V lost 4 bases, and 4 bases had no gene match. Germline-derived CDR1 and CDR2 are SGHDN and FVKESK. The CDR3 region has the DNA TGTGCCAGCAGCCTCGGACAGGGGGCGTATGAGCAGTTCTTC. Encoded protein: CASSLGQGAYEQFF.

This chain joins TRBV27 and TRBJ2-7; D unresolved. The germline V and J ends were trimmed by 4 bases and 5 bases, with 15 bases remaining between them. The germline V gene has CDR1 MNHEY and CDR2 SMNVEV (reference sequence). The CDR3 spans 14 residues. For the CDR3, the DNA is TGTGCCAGCAGTTATCTTGGCACTATCGACGAGCAGTACTTC. Amino acids: CASSYLGTIDEQYF.

The chain carries TRBV9 and TRBJ2-7; 12 bases align to TRBD2. Losses at the gene ends were 3 bases for V and 2 bases for J; bases not matched to a gene: 3. Germline V gene lookup returns CDR1 SGDLS and CDR2 YYNGEE. The CDR3 is 15 residues long. The CDR3: CASSAGLAGTYEQYF. The CDR3 DNA reads TGTGCCAGCAGCGCGGGACTAGCGGGTACCTACGAGCAGTACTTC.